What follows describes a single TCR beta chain. What it recognizes is unknown. There are 14 residues in the CDR3. V lost 0 bases, J lost 2 bases, and 6 bases lay in between. Germline CDR1 is SGDLS and CDR2 is YYNGEE. This sample stems from a study of radiation and T cells in renal cell carcinoma. The study, taken as a whole, reports: In blood, top tumor clones expanded by 2 weeks, shrinking by 4. Baseline intratumoral clonotype presence is unknown without pretreatment biopsies.

Sequencing was performed with immunoSEQ multiplex PCR; in TCRdb, only in-frame clones are kept and a portion is missing. The data contain about 140,000 clones, roughly 85% of them seen just once; the ten biggest clones take up around a quarter. Time point indicated: baseline pretreatment blood. Treatment noted: 15 Gy SBRT to primary tumor, nephrectomy 4 weeks later. The tumor was a clear cell renal cell carcinoma. The source is a woman in her 50s with renal cell carcinoma. J is TRBJ1-3 and V is TRBV9; D ambiguous. The sample was blood, taken from a patient whose treatment included radiotherapy and nephrectomy. CDR3 nucleotides: TGTGCCAGCAGCGTAGGAGGGACTGGAAACACCATATATTTT. Encoded protein: CASSVGGTGNTIYF.